This TCR beta chain was recorded in a study of T cell repertoires in cytomegalovirus infection. Germline CDR1 and CDR2: MDHEN and SYDVKM. Trimming shortened V by 6 bases and J by 7 bases, and 15 bases separated the two germline ends. The CDR3 length is 13 residues. TCRdb re-derived calls from the reads in MiXCR, one entry per CDR3 protein. The table has 400,000 to 550,000 distinct CDR3 sequences, about 11% seen once. The sequencing sample was made of PBMCs. The TCR originated in a human donor in good health (CMV status not recorded). Some clones in this sample may be carry-over from other donors' samples. This rearrangement joins TRBV28 to TRBJ1-1, with a weak D call TRBD1 (6 bases). The CDR3: CASSTTGNLEAFF. The CDR3 nucleotides read TGTGCCAGCAGCACGACAGGAAACCTTGAAGCTTTCTTT.